This T cell receptor beta chain was captured by sequencing in a study of monozygotic twins with inflammatory bowel disease (dated by TCRdb to the late 2010s). In the study overall: A total of 28 monozygotic twin pairs were included in the full study, comprising nine German pairs (four IBD-concordant, five IBD-discordant) and 19 IBD-discordant Danish pairs. The search for disease-associated traits relied mainly on comparing IBD patients with their genetically identical healthy co-twins within discordant pairs. Each individual had, on average, about 151 000 unique TCRalpha sequences and 181 000 unique TCRbeta sequences available for analysis. The research as a whole found: Because patients were on differing immunosuppressive treatments, the repertoires may have picked up extra background noise and inter-individual variability. No single strong signal or clonotype linked to IBD turned up in the results, so the idea that one exists was not supported. Fewer clonotypes were shared with other individuals by IBD patients than by healthy twins, most markedly in patients showing signs of disease activity. Distinction between different T cell subtypes could not be achieved in the analysis. Concordant and discordant twins showed no difference in repertoire similarity, possibly because of limited statistical power. Measured by the inverse Simpson index, TCRbeta repertoire diversity was lower in IBD patients than in their healthy co-twins.

From each donor, a roughly 2.7 ml peripheral blood sample was collected into PAXgene tubes and kept at -80 degrees C. Without T cell sorting, total RNA was isolated from whole blood using the PAXgene blood miRNA kit on an automated QIAcube. Peripheral blood from monozygotic twin pairs, either concordant or discordant for inflammatory bowel disease, underwent deep TCRalpha and TCRbeta repertoire profiling that used unique molecular barcoding. Smoking habits were recorded for all twin pairs, and each individual was classified as a current, former or never smoker. Of note for this clonotype: This clone's antigen is unknown.

Library creation used 5' RACE. For each TCR library, approximately 3.5 ug of total RNA was used. For each sample, cDNA synthesis with SMARTScribe reverse transcriptase was split into eight separate reactions. During cDNA synthesis, template switching was used to introduce unique molecular identifiers that contained a 6-nucleotide sample barcode. Amplification of TCRalpha and TCRbeta cDNA involved two nested PCRs of approximately 16 and 9 cycles, and each PCR was followed by bead purification. Before amplification, the cDNA was treated with uracil DNA-glycosylase and purified using the QIAquick PCR purification kit. The second PCR added Illumina TruSeq-compatible adapters along with sample-specific barcodes. Library quality and concentration were assessed using TapeStation and Qubit, and roughly 5.5 ng of each library was pooled. The pooled libraries were sequenced with 2 x 100 bp reads and custom sequencing primers on an Illumina HiSeq2500 single-index Rapid Run. From the authors' description of their analysis: MiGEC version 1.2.6 was used for UMI-based consensus assembly, which corrected PCR and sequencing errors. MiXCR version 2.1.1 handled V(D)J alignment, clonotype assembly and CDR3 extraction. Normalisation of gene usage, clonotype sharing and MAIT/NKT TCR abundance was achieved by analysing the top 1000, 10 000 and 20 000 clonotypes per sample. After downsampling to 27 000 UMIs, diversity was calculated as the inverse Simpson index using the vegan R package. Paired Mann-Whitney U tests were applied to discordant twin pairs, with Benjamini-Hochberg correction for multiple testing. Following TCRdb reprocessing, every CDR3 protein sequence forms one entry, and DNA is not provided. These V and J calls are TCRdb output, not the study's own analysis. The table for this sample lists some 330,000 distinct CDR3 sequences. The ten most abundant clones make up approximately 5.9% of the sample.

Sequenced: blood. The sequence was obtained from a human donor with ulcerative colitis or Crohn's disease, or a healthy co-twin of an affected twin (not recorded which).

For the CDR3, the sequence is CASTAGTPSGNEQFF. The V and J segments used are TRBV19 and TRBJ2-1; TCRdb returns TRBD1, unconfirmable since there is no DNA. Per the germline V gene (reference sequence), LNHDA is the CDR1 and SQIVND is the CDR2. The CDR3, from cysteine to phenylalanine, totals 15 residues. The coding DNA is unavailable.